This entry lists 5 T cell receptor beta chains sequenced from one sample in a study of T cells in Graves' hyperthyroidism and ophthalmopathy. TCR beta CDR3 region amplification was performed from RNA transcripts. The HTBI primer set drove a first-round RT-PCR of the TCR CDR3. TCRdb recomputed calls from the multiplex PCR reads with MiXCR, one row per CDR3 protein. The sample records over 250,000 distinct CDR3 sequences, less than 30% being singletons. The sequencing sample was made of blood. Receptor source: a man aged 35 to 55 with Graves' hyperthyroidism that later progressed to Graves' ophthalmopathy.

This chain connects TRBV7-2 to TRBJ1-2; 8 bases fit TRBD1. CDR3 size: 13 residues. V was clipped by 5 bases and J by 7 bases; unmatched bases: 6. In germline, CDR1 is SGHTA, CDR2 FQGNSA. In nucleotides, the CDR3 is TGTGCCAGCAGCCCGGACAGGGAGGCTGGCTACACCTTC. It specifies CASSPDREAGYTF. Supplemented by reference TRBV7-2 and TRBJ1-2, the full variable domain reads GAGVSQSPSNKVTEKGKDVELRCDPISGHTALYWYRQSLGQGLEFLIYFQGNSAPDKSGLPSDRFSAERTGGSVSTLTIQRTQQEDSAVYLCASSPDREAGYTFGSGTRLTVV.

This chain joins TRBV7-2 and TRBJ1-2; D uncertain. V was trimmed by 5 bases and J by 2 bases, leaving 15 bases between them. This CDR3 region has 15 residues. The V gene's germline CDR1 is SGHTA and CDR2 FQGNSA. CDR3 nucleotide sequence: TGTGCCAGCAGCCCAATGGCAGGAGAAAACTATGGCTACACCTTC. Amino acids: CASSPMAGENYGYTF.

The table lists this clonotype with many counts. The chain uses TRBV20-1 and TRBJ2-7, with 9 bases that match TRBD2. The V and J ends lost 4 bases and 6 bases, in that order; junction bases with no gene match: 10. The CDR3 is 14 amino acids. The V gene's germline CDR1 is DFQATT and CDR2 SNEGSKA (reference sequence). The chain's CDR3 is CSAKRQAGGSEQYF. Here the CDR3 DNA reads TGCAGTGCTAAGAGACAAGCGGGAGGATCCGAGCAGTACTTC.

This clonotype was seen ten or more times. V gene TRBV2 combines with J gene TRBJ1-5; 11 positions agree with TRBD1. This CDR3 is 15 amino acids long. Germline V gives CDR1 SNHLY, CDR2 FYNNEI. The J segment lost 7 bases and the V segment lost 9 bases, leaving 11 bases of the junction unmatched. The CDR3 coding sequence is TGTGCCAGTAGTTCGATTGGACAGGGGGCACAGCCCCAGCATTTT. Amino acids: CASSSIGQGAQPQHF.

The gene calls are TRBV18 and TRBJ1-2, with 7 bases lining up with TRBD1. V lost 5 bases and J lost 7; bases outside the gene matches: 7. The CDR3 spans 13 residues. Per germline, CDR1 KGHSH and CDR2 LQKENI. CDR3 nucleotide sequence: TGTGCCAGCTCATCCTTCGACAGGGCTGGCTACACCTTC. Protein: CASSSFDRAGYTF. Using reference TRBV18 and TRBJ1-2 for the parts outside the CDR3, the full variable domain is NAGVMQNPRHLVRRRGQEARLRCSPMKGHSHVYWYRQLPEEGLKFMVYLQKENIIDESGMPKERFSAEFPKEGPSILRIQQVVRGDSAAYFCASSSFDRAGYTFGSGTRLTVV.